This TCR beta chain was sequenced during a study of cytomegalovirus exposure and HLA in healthy donors. Study at large: The roughly 670 first-cohort repertoires shared a platform with the 120 validation repertoires, as reported in a later analysis. Findings and limits, study-wide: Altogether, 150 to 200 TCR beta chains were recorded as cytomegalovirus-associated. Most sequenced TCRs were rare (though some public TCRs occurred in many donors). A few chains linked to CMV were shown in vitro to be specific for CMV antigens.

Germline CDR1 MDHEN, CDR2 SYDVKM. The CDR3 contains 18 residues. The V end lost 10 bases, the J end lost 0 bases, and 27 bases lay between the germline ends. A word on this clone: Its target is unknown.

Measured with immunoSEQ multiplex PCR; TCRdb has only the in-frame clones, and not every one. The sample yields over 60,000 clones, 95% seen once. The receptor was isolated from a man between 18 and 35 years old in good health and CMV-seronegative. The sequenced material came from PBMCs. The chain combines TRBV28 with TRBJ2-5; a weak D match, TRBD1 (5 bases). The DNA for the CDR3 is TGTGCCACTCGATATTTACATAGAGCAGGGCGGTACCAAGAGACCCAGTACTTC. It encodes CATRYLHRAGRYQETQYF.